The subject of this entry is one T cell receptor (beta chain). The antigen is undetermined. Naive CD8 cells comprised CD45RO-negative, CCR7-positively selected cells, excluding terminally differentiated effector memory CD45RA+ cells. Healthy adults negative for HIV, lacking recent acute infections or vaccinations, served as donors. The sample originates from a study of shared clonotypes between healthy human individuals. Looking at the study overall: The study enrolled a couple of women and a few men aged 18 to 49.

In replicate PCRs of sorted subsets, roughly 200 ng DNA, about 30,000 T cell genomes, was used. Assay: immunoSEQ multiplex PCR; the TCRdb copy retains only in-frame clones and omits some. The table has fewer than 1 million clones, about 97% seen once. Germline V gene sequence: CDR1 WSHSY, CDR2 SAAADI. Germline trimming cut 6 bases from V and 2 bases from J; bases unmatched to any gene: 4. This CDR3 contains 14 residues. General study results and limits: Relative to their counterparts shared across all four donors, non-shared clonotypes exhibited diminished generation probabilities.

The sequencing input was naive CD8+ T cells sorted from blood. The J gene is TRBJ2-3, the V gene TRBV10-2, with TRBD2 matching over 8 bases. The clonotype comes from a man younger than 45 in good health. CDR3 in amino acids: CASRTSDNTDTQYF. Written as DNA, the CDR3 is TGCGCCAGCAGGACTAGCGATAACACAGATACGCAGTATTTT.